This is a list of T cell receptor beta chains from one sample in a study of shared clonotypes between healthy human individuals. Only in-frame clones appear in the TCRdb table, and some are missing; sequencing was by immunoSEQ multiplex PCR. Altogether around 700,000 clones are present, less than 85% being singletons, with the ten largest covering 1.7%. The material sequenced was memory CD4+ T cells sorted from blood. The receptors stem from a woman in her twenties or thirties in good health. CDR3s include the opening cysteine and the closing phenylalanine or tryptophan. The D gene is left open where the match is weak. For some rows the clone size is stated as once, few or many, or as a class when expanded; others skip it.

>NA|NA|TRBV28|13|TRBJ1-5
TGTGCCAGCAGTCTTTATAGCAATCAGCCCCAGCATTTT
CASSLYSNQPQHF
>NA|NA|TRBV16|16|TRBJ2-3
TGTGCCAGCAGCCACGACGGAATACATAGCACAGATACGCAGTATTTT
CASSHDGIHSTDTQYF
>TRBD2|NA|TRBV28|15|TRBJ2-2
TGTGCCAGCAGTACGACTAGCGGGAGAGCCGGGGAGCTGTTTTTT
CASSTTSGRAGELFF
>TRBD1|many|TRBV7-2|14|TRBJ2-7
TGTGCCAGCAGCACCAACAGGGGACCCTACGAGCAGTACTTC
CASSTNRGPYEQYF
>TRBD2|few|TRBV5-1|16|TRBJ2-3
TGCGCCAGCAGCTTGGTTAGCGGGAGCGGTGGAGATACGCAGTATTTT
CASSLVSGSGGDTQYF
>TRBD1|many|TRBV2|14|TRBJ1-1
TGTGCCAGCAGTGGGACAGGGTCACGAACTGAAGCTTTCTTT
CASSGTGSRTEAFF
>NA|NA|TRBV19|15|TRBJ1-1
TGTGCCAGTATAATTAGGCCTGGCCGAGACACTGAAGCTTTCTTT
CASIIRPGRDTEAFF
>TRBD1|NA|TRBV6-6|14|TRBJ1-2
TGTGCCAGCAGTTTTTCAGGGGGTAACTATGGCTACACCTTC
CASSFSGGNYGYTF
>TRBD1|few|TRBV5-1|15|TRBJ2-3
TGCGCCAGCAGCTTGAAGGGGACAGGCACAGATACGCAGTATTTT
CASSLKGTGTDTQYF
>TRBD1|NA|TRBV28|16|TRBJ1-5
TGTGCCAGCAGTTTATCAGCAGGGGGGAGCAATCAGCCCCAGCATTTT
CASSLSAGGSNQPQHF
>NA|NA|TRBV11-3|15|TRBJ2-3
TGTGCCAGCAGCTTTAAATCGGGAGCGGGCGATACGCAGTATTTT
CASSFKSGAGDTQYF
>NA|NA|TRBV2|14|TRBJ1-4
TGTGCCAGCAGTGAATGGGGGGCTAATGAAAAACTGTTTTTT
CASSEWGANEKLFF
>TRBD1|once|TRBV19|16|TRBJ2-4
TGTGCCAGTAGTAACCACAGGGGCCTAGCCAAAAACATTCAGTACTTC
CASSNHRGLAKNIQYF
>TRBD2|once|TRBV14|14|TRBJ2-7
TGTGCCAGCAGCCCACTAGCGGGAGGATACGAGCAGTACTTC
CASSPLAGGYEQYF
>NA|NA|TRBV6-6|16|TRBJ2-3
TGTGCCAGCAGTTATCGAAGGGAAGTTAAGGGAGATACGCAGTATTTT
CASSYRREVKGDTQYF
>NA|few|TRBV6-1|13|TRBJ1-5
TGTGCCAGCAGTGGAAATAGAGATCAGCCCCAGCATTTT
CASSGNRDQPQHF
>TRBD1|NA|TRBV5-1|17|TRBJ1-1
TGCGCCAGCAGCCGGGAGACAGGGGGACGCGTTGCCACTGAAGCTTTCTTT
CASSRETGGRVATEAFF
>TRBD1|NA|TRBV11-2|15|TRBJ2-7
TGTGCCAGCAGCTCATACAGGGGTCTTGTCCACGAGCAGTACTTC
CASSSYRGLVHEQYF
>NA|NA|TRBV19|14|TRBJ2-7
TGTGCCAGTAGTATCCCCGGGGGAGTTTACGAGCAGTACTTC
CASSIPGGVYEQYF
>NA|NA|TRBV7-9|16|TRBJ1-4
TGTGCCAGCAGCGCCAGGGGAGGGGCAACTAATGAAAAACTGTTTTTT
CASSARGGATNEKLFF
>TRBD2|NA|TRBV5-1|15|TRBJ2-5
TGCGCCAGCAGCTTAACCGGGACTAGACAAGAGACCCAGTACTTC
CASSLTGTRQETQYF
>NA|NA|TRBV7-9|16|TRBJ1-1
TGTGCCAGCAGCTTAGGGACTGTCACAAGGGGAGTGGGGGCTTTCTTT
CASSLGTVTRGVGAFF
>NA|NA|TRBV6-6|13|TRBJ2-5
TGTGCCAGCAGTAGAGGGTTACAAGAGACCCAGTACTTC
CASSRGLQETQYF
>NA|NA|TRBV5-1|15|TRBJ2-3
TGCGCCAGCAGCTTGGGCAGGAGCGGCACAGATACGCAGTATTTT
CASSLGRSGTDTQYF
>TRBD1|NA|TRBV11-2|14|TRBJ2-2
TGTGCCAGCAGCTTCACAGGGGGCGGCGGGGAGCTGTTTTTT
CASSFTGGGGELFF
>NA|NA|TRBV4-1|15|TRBJ1-2
TGCGCCAGCAGCCAACCTGGGACCTCTAACTATGGCTACACCTTC
CASSQPGTSNYGYTF
>NA|many|TRBV4-1|16|TRBJ1-4
TGCGCCAGCAGCCGTATTGCCGGGACGGATAATGAAAAACTGTTTTTT
CASSRIAGTDNEKLFF
>NA|few|TRBV5-4|16|TRBJ2-3
TGTGCCAGCAGCTTGGGGGGGAAAGTCTGGACAGATACGCAGTATTTT
CASSLGGKVWTDTQYF
>NA|NA|TRBV2|16|TRBJ1-5
TGTGCCAGCACCACAGAGGGGGTTTATAGCAATCAGCCCCAGCATTTT
CASTTEGVYSNQPQHF